Sequencing of this TCR beta chain was carried out in a study of blood T cell repertoires in COVID-19. Study context: The samples span acute and convalescent COVID-19 from the United States, Italy and Spain. PBMCs, B-cell-depleted T cells, or T cells were the source of the cDNA or gDNA that made up the material.

In the original workflow: Reference gene primer amplification in the assay estimated nucleated cell counts. Profiling relied on immunoSEQ multiplex PCR, and the TCRdb table lists in-frame clones only, not all of them. Clone size and the V and J calls come from that table; the DNA yielded D and trimming. The sample carries about 370,000 clones, 75% to 90% recorded once. There are 14 residues in the CDR3. V was clipped by 3 bases and J by 3 bases, with 12 bases between them. Germline V gene sequence: CDR1 MNHEY, CDR2 SMNVEV (reference sequence). Participants were aged about 18 to 100 years, lived in roughly 23 US areas, and enrolled virtually.

The TCR originated in a man younger than 35 who had recovered from COVID-19. The sample taken for sequencing was PBMCs or T cells enriched from blood (not recorded which). The J gene is TRBJ2-7, the V gene TRBV27; D is perhaps TRBD1 (5 bases). CDR3 residues: CASSFGRASYEQYF. As DNA, the CDR3 is TGTGCCAGCAGTTTCGGCAGGGCGAGCTACGAGCAGTACTTC.